This paragraph covers one TCR beta chain sequence. This sample stems from a study of Ad26.COV2.S vaccination and SARS-CoV-2 variants. Germline CDR1 SGHRS, CDR2 YFSETQ. The V and J ends lost 4 bases and 0 bases respectively, with 5 bases between them. This CDR3 has 12 amino acids. The sample's treatment: approximately 18 received Ad26.COV2.S at low or high dose, single or two shots; about five received placebo; per-sample allocation not given. On day 63 after the first injection, vaccine and placebo recipients gave samples. TCRdb's table, derived via immunoSEQ multiplex PCR, lists solely in-frame clones and lacks some. The sample carries a few hundred thousand clones, about 90% recorded once.

The gene calls are TRBV5-1 and TRBJ2-7; D is ambiguous. The sequence derives from a person aged 18-60 years who received the Ad26.COV2.S COVID-19 vaccine or a placebo. Material: peripheral blood, obtained in a trial of Ad26.COV2.S vaccine versus placebo. The CDR3 DNA reads TGCGCCAGCAGCGACAACTCCTACGAGCAGTACTTC. Protein sequence: CASSDNSYEQYF.